A selection of T cell receptor beta chains follows, all from one sample in a study of CD8 T cells in ankylosing spondylitis. TCRdb re-derived calls from the 5' RACE reads in MiXCR, one entry per CDR3 protein. The table shows around 340,000 distinct CDR3 sequences, with 20% occurring only once. Sequencing input: blood, either unsorted or a sorted T cell fraction (not recorded which). The receptors were gathered from a male donor with ankylosing spondylitis or in good health (not recorded which). The CDR3 runs from the conserved cysteine through the conserved F or W. A D gene is named only where the DNA matches it firmly. Clone sizes are given selectively: once, few, many, or a class where the clone is expanded.

few,TRBV12-3/TRBV12-4,12,.,TRBJ2-7,TGTGCCAGCAGCGCGGTTGCCTACGAGCAGTACTTC,CASSAVAYEQYF
.,TRBV11-2,16,TRBD1,TRBJ2-2,TGTGCCAGCAGCTTAGGGAAAGGGGGCAACACCGGGGAGCTGTTTTTT,CASSLGKGGNTGELFF
.,TRBV6-5,13,.,TRBJ2-2,TGTGCCAGCAGTTACTCCCTCGGGCAGCGCCTGTTTTTT,CASSYSLGQRLFF
.,TRBV30,14,.,TRBJ2-2,TGTGCCTGGACCCTTGGGGTTTACACCGGGGAGCTGTTTTTT,CAWTLGVYTGELFF
few,TRBV12-3/TRBV12-4,14,.,TRBJ2-2,TGTGCCAGCAGTTTAGCGTTGGGGGTCGGGGAGCTGTTTTTT,CASSLALGVGELFF
.,TRBV12-3/TRBV12-4,15,.,TRBJ2-7,TGTGCCAGCACCCCCGGGGGTGGGGTAAGTTACGAGCAGTACTTC,CASTPGGGVSYEQYF
few,TRBV4-1,15,.,TRBJ1-1,TGCGCCAGCAGCCAAGGGGGGGGCGACGGCACTGAAGCTTTCTTT,CASSQGGGDGTEAFF
.,TRBV6-1,15,.,TRBJ2-2,TGTGCCAGCAGTGAAGGCCCGTCCCCCACCGGGGAGCTGTTTTTT,CASSEGPSPTGELFF
few,TRBV29-1,17,.,TRBJ2-7,TGCAGCGTTGAAGCCGGGCTTTGGGGACGATCCTCCTACGAGCAGTACTTC,CSVEAGLWGRSSYEQYF
.,TRBV6-5,16,.,TRBJ2-2,TGTGCCAGCAGTTACTCGGTTTCGGGGGAGCCCGGGGAGCTGTTTTTT,CASSYSVSGEPGELFF
few,TRBV4-1,14,.,TRBJ2-1,TGCGCCAGCAGCATAGGGGATTGGGACAATGAGCAGTTCTTC,CASSIGDWDNEQFF
.,TRBV9,18,.,TRBJ2-3,TGTGCCAGCAGCACCCCCGCAGGGCCCGGGCTTAACACAGATACGCAGTATTTT,CASSTPAGPGLNTDTQYF
.,TRBV29-1,15,TRBD1,TRBJ1-1,TGCAGCGTTGTTTGGACAGGAAGGGGAAAAACTGAAGCTTTCTTT,CSVVWTGRGKTEAFF
.,TRBV3-1,15,.,TRBJ1-3,TGTGCCAGCAGCCAAGATTCCAGTTCTGGAAACACCATATATTTT,CASSQDSSSGNTIYF
.,TRBV6-5,13,.,TRBJ2-2,TGTGCCAGCAGTTACACCCCGGTCGGGGAGCTGTTTTTT,CASSYTPVGELFF
once,TRBV13,14,.,TRBJ1-2,TGTGCCAGCAGCTCCCTTTCGACCCCCTATGGCTACACCTTC,CASSSLSTPYGYTF
few,TRBV6-1,15,TRBD1,TRBJ2-4,TGTGCCAGCAGCCTGACAGGGGTGGCCAAAAACATTCAGTACTTC,CASSLTGVAKNIQYF
.,TRBV4-1,14,TRBD2,TRBJ2-5,TGCGCCAGCAGCCATCAGCGGGGGGATGAGACCCAGTACTTC,CASSHQRGDETQYF
.,TRBV30,15,.,TRBJ2-7,TGTGCCTGGGAAGGTGGGGACACCCTATCCTACGAGCAGTACTTC,CAWEGGDTLSYEQYF
.,TRBV6-1,15,.,TRBJ2-1,TGTGCCAGCAGCGCATTAGGGAGCTCCTACAATGAGCAGTTCTTC,CASSALGSSYNEQFF
few,TRBV3-1,13,TRBD1,TRBJ2-7,TGTGCCAGCAGGGCCCCGGACAGGTCCGAGCAGTACTTC,CASRAPDRSEQYF
few,TRBV12-3/TRBV12-4,13,.,TRBJ1-2,TGTGCCAGCGGTCCCGTCAGAGACTATGGCTACACCTTC,CASGPVRDYGYTF
.,TRBV6-2/TRBV6-3,16,.,TRBJ2-3,TGTGCCAGCAGTTACTTACCGGGCCTGGAGTCAGATACGCAGTATTTT,CASSYLPGLESDTQYF
.,TRBV4-1,16,TRBD2,TRBJ2-7,TGCGCCAGCAGCCCTAGTTGGCTAGCGGGGACCTACGAGCAGTACTTC,CASSPSWLAGTYEQYF
few,TRBV4-1,20,TRBD2,TRBJ2-7,TGCGCCAGCAGCCAAGATAGTGTAGCGGGGGGAAACGAAAATCTCTACGAGCAGTACTTC,CASSQDSVAGGNENLYEQYF
.,TRBV2,14,.,TRBJ2-1,TGTGCCAGCAGTGAAGCTCGGGCCTACAATGAGCAGTTCTTC,CASSEARAYNEQFF
few,TRBV4-1,17,.,TRBJ2-1,TGCGCCAGCAGCCAAGATTTTGCTAGCCCCGGGTACAATGAGCAGTTCTTC,CASSQDFASPGYNEQFF
many,TRBV12-3/TRBV12-4,12,.,TRBJ1-5,TGTGCCAGCAGCCTGGGGAATCAGCCCCAGCATTTT,CASSLGNQPQHF
.,TRBV19,14,TRBD2,TRBJ2-1,TGTGCCAGTAGTGGGCTAGCGGGGGGCAATGAGCAGTTCTTC,CASSGLAGGNEQFF
once,TRBV5-1,15,.,TRBJ2-5,TGCGCCAGCAGCCTGACCGGGACTCGGGGGGAGACCCAGTACTTC,CASSLTGTRGETQYF
.,TRBV5-6,16,TRBD2,TRBJ2-3,TGTGCCAGCAGCCTCCGACTAGCGGAGGGCGGGGATACGCAGTATTTT,CASSLRLAEGGDTQYF
few,TRBV5-1,13,.,TRBJ1-1,TGCGCCAGCAGCTTGAGCAGTCAGACTGAAGCTTTCTTT,CASSLSSQTEAFF
few,TRBV20-1,14,.,TRBJ1-2,TGCAGTGCTACGAAACCCAGGGAGGTCTATGGCTACACCTTC,CSATKPREVYGYTF
.,TRBV5-5,14,.,TRBJ2-7,TGTGCCAGCAGCGTCTGGGGACCGGAGTACGAGCAGTACTTC,CASSVWGPEYEQYF
.,TRBV5-1,13,.,TRBJ2-7,TGCGCCAGCAGCAAAGGGCCAACCTACGAGCAGTACTTC,CASSKGPTYEQYF
.,TRBV4-2,15,.,TRBJ2-1,TGTGCCAGCAGCCAAGTTAGAAGCTCCTACAATGAGCAGTTCTTC,CASSQVRSSYNEQFF
few,TRBV6-1,14,.,TRBJ1-5,TGTGCCAGCAGCCGGACCCCCAGCAATCAGCCCCAGCATTTT,CASSRTPSNQPQHF
.,TRBV9,17,TRBD2,TRBJ2-3,TGTGCCAGCAGCGCAAACGTGAGGCTAGCGGGGGTAGATACGCAGTATTTT,CASSANVRLAGVDTQYF
.,TRBV12-3/TRBV12-4,16,TRBD1,TRBJ2-5,TGTGCCAGCAGCCCCTATTCGACAGGGCTCCAAGAGACCCAGTACTTC,CASSPYSTGLQETQYF
many,TRBV20-1,13,.,TRBJ2-7,TGCAGTGCTAGGGGCACGAGTTCCTACGAGCAGTACTTC,CSARGTSSYEQYF
.,TRBV2,17,.,TRBJ1-4,TGTGCCAGCAGTGAACAGGGGTTCGGTGCAACTAATGAAAAACTGTTTTTT,CASSEQGFGATNEKLFF
.,TRBV7-8,15,.,TRBJ2-3,TGTGCCAGCAGCCTATACCCGGCAGGCACAGATACGCAGTATTTT,CASSLYPAGTDTQYF
few,TRBV11-1,17,.,TRBJ2-4,TGTGCCAGCAGCTTCTCTCCGCCGTGGTCTGCCAAAAACATTCAGTACTTC,CASSFSPPWSAKNIQYF
.,TRBV29-1,10,.,TRBJ2-1,TGCAGCGTTAACTCGTACGAGCAGTTCTTC,CSVNSYEQFF
many,TRBV9,14,.,TRBJ1-1,TGTGCCAGCAGCGTGGGGACACGGAACACTGAAGCTTTCTTT,CASSVGTRNTEAFF